This TCR beta chain was captured by sequencing in a study of cytomegalovirus exposure and HLA in healthy donors. General study results and limits: The investigators catalogued some 160 TCR beta chains as cytomegalovirus-associated. Among CMV-associated TCR beta chains, most appeared HLA-restricted in a later analysis. TCR beta sequences numbering roughly 18,000 were associated with HLA alleles at 0.05 false discovery rate in a later analysis.

This clone showed up just once. The target antigen is unknown. CDR1 MNHNY and CDR2 SVGAGI come from the germline V gene (reference sequence). CDR3 length equals 15 residues. The germline V and J ends were trimmed by 6 bases and 8 bases, with 22 bases remaining between them. The PCR contained 60 Vbeta and 13 Jbeta primers. In the authors' workflow: Counted up in a later analysis, unique TCR beta chains came to about 80 million, with around 9.9 million shared. Some clones are missing from TCRdb's copy, which holds only in-frame ones; the method was immunoSEQ multiplex PCR. V, J and clone size derive from that table, while D and trimming were established from the DNA sequence. The sample has roughly 160,000 clones, approximately 71% seen once.

This clonotype was obtained from a girl between 5 and 17 years old in good health and CMV-seronegative. Sequencing was done on a sample of PBMCs. This sequence joins TRBV6-6 and TRBJ1-2, with D maybe TRBD1 (5 bases). The CDR3 DNA reads TGTGCCAGCAGCAGCGCAGGGCAGTCGCTGGGAGGCTACACCTTC. This gives the protein CASSSAGQSLGGYTF.